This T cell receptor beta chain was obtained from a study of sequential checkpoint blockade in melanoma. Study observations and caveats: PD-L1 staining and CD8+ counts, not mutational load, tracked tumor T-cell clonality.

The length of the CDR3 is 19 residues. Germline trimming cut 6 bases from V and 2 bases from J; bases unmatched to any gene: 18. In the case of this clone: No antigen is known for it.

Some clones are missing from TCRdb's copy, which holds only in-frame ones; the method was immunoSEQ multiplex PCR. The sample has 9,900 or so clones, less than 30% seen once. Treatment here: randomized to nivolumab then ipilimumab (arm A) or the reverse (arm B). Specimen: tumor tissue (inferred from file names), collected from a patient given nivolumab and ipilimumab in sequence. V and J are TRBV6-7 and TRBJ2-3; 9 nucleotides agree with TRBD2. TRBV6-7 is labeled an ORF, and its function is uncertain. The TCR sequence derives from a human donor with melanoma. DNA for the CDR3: TGTGCCAGCAGGAGACTAGGTGGGGATAGCGGGGGACCCACAGATACGCAGTATTTT. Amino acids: CASRRLGGDSGGPTDTQYF.